The 18 T cell receptor beta chains below were found in one sample sequenced in a study of cytomegalovirus exposure and HLA in healthy donors. 13 Jbeta primers and 60 Vbeta primers were used for the PCR. Method: immunoSEQ multiplex PCR; TCRdb's copy keeps in-frame clones and lacks some. The sample lists about 130,000 clones; more than 80% were seen once. Material: PBMCs. These receptors originate from a woman aged 25 to 39 in good health and CMV-seropositive.

The genes are TRBV2 and TRBJ1-5, with 7 bases lining up with TRBD1. CDR3 length equals 14 residues. Germline lookup yields CDR1 SNHLY and CDR2 FYNNEI. V dropped 6 bases and J dropped 6; count of bases not matched to a gene: 8. The DNA of the CDR3 is TGTGCCAGCAGGCTGACAGGGACGGGTCAGCCCCAGCATTTT. Translating it yields CASRLTGTGQPQHF.

This chain connects TRBV7-3 to TRBJ2-1; 9 nucleotides line up with TRBD2. The ends lost 5 bases at V and 4 bases at J; junction bases unmatched: 3. The CDR3 has 14 residues. CDR1 and CDR2 from the germline V gene are SGHTA and FQGTGA. The CDR3 loop is CASSPSGAYNEQFF. The DNA of the CDR3 is TGTGCCAGCAGCCCTAGCGGGGCTTACAATGAGCAGTTCTTC.

The chain links TRBV18 to TRBJ2-5, with TRBD2 identical over 7 bases. CDR3 length equals 14 residues. Germline-derived CDR1 and CDR2 are KGHSH and LQKENI. With 6 bases clipped from V and 5 bases from J, the junction kept 9 bases outside the gene matches. CDR3 in DNA: TGTGCCAGCTCTTCCGTTCAGGGAGGGGAGACCCAGTACTTC. Translation: CASSSVQGGETQYF.

The chain combines TRBV5-4 with TRBJ2-7, with TRBD2 as a possible D gene (5 bases). Trimming stripped 3 bases from V and 1 base from J, with 14 bases between. The CDR3 length is 15 residues. In germline, CDR1 is SGHNT, CDR2 YYREEE (reference sequence). The CDR3 spells CASSSPGIFSYEQYF. CDR3 DNA: TGTGCCAGCAGCTCGCCGGGGATCTTTTCCTACGAGCAGTACTTC. The complete variable domain, with remaining parts taken from reference TRBV5-4 and TRBJ2-7, reads ETGVTQSPTHLIKTRGQQVTLRCSSQSGHNTVSWYQQALGQGPQFIFQYYREEENGRGNFPPRFSGLQFPNYSSELNVNALELDDSALYLCASSSPGIFSYEQYFGPGTRLTVT.

The chain combines TRBV5-1 with TRBJ2-7; 9 bases map to TRBD1. The length of the CDR3 is 15 residues. The junction had 9 bases not matched to a gene; V was cut back by 3 bases and J by 5 bases. In germline, CDR1 is SGHRS, CDR2 YFSETQ. The CDR3 region has the DNA TGCGCCAGCAGCTATTCCGGGACAGGGAATGACGAGCAGTACTTC. It yields the protein CASSYSGTGNDEQYF.

This clone was counted a single time. This chain connects TRBV14 to TRBJ1-1; the D is unclear. This CDR3 is 13 amino acids long. Germline loops: CDR1 SGHDN, CDR2 FVKESK. V was cut by 5 bases and J by 0 bases, with 7 bases left in between. The chain's CDR3 is CASSVSLNTEAFF. Here the CDR3 DNA reads TGTGCCAGCAGCGTCTCCTTGAACACTGAAGCTTTCTTT.

This clone was observed a handful of times. The junction departs from germline at one end; a sequencing error may be responsible. This chain uses TRBV2 with TRBJ2-7; 7 positions match TRBD2. This CDR3 contains 12 residues. The germline gives CDR1 SNHLY, CDR2 FYNNEI. The CDR3: CASSEWGGSGIF. The CDR3 coding sequence is TGTGCCAGCAGTGAATGGGGGGGGAGCGGGATCTTC.

This chain connects TRBV5-6 to TRBJ2-7, with a weak D call TRBD2 (5 bases). V was shortened by 1 base and J by 6 bases, with 14 bases between the two germline ends. CDR1 is SGHDT, CDR2 YYEEEE, per germline. The CDR3 is 14 amino acids. CDR3 residues: CASSLSYFEGEQYF. The CDR3 bases are TGTGCCAGCAGCTTGTCGTACTTTGAGGGCGAGCAGTACTTC.

The V call is TRBV5-4, the J call TRBJ2-1; no reliable D call. This CDR3 has 14 amino acids. Germline loops: CDR1 SGHNT, CDR2 YYREEE (reference sequence). The ends were cut back, 0 bases at V and 3 bases at J, with 7 bases in the middle. The CDR3 bases are TGTGCCAGCAGCTTGGCCAGTTTCTACAATGAGCAGTTCTTC. Translated: CASSLASFYNEQFF.

The table lists this clone with a few counts. CDR3 amino acids: CASSSHRGTEAFF. The DNA for the CDR3 is TGTGCCAGCAGCTCCCACAGGGGCACTGAAGCTTTCTTT. The V and J genes are TRBV7-2 and TRBJ1-1, with 7 bases matching TRBD1. CDR3 size: 13 residues. Germline CDR1 is SGHTA and CDR2 is FQGNSA. Trimming at V came to 4 bases and at J to 4 bases, leaving 3 bases not matched to a gene.

This chain uses TRBV11-3 with TRBJ1-1; a weak D match, TRBD1 (6 bases). Germline-derived CDR1 and CDR2 are SGHNT and YENEEA. The CDR3 is 13 residues long. V lost 3 bases to trimming and J lost 5 bases, with 10 bases between them. CDR3 in amino acids: CASSFTGTTEAFF. CDR3 nucleotide sequence: TGTGCCAGCAGCTTCACAGGGACAACTGAAGCTTTCTTT.

The chain links TRBV30 to TRBJ1-3; the D gene is possibly TRBD1 (6 bases). Germline-derived CDR1 and CDR2 are GTSNPN and SVGIG (reference sequence). V gave up 3 bases and J gave up 1 base, with 10 bases separating them. This CDR3 is 14 amino acids long. The DNA of the CDR3 is TGTGCCTGGAGCGCCGGACAGTCTGGAAACACCATATATTTT. It yields the protein CAWSAGQSGNTIYF.

V is TRBV10-3 and J is TRBJ1-1; D is unclear. V gave up 8 bases and J gave up 6 bases, with 10 bases separating them. Germline CDR1 and CDR2: ENHRY and SYGVKD. The CDR3 runs 11 residues. This CDR3 is CAISGSSEAFF. The CDR3, as DNA: TGTGCCATCTCAGGAAGCTCTGAAGCTTTCTTT.

V and J are TRBV10-1 and TRBJ1-2; D gene unclear. The germline V gene encodes CDR1 WNHNN and CDR2 SYGVQD (reference sequence). The ends were cut back, 7 bases at V and 8 bases at J, with 11 bases in the middle. The CDR3 is made up of 11 amino acids. The DNA for the CDR3 is TGCGCCAGCACCCCCTCGGGGGGCTACACCTTC. It encodes CASTPSGGYTF.

Concerning this clone itself: This CDR3 is also generated by other DNA sequences in the sample. The chain is built from TRBV28 and TRBJ2-7, with a possible D match to TRBD2 (6 bases). This CDR3 region has 12 residues. Per the germline V gene, CDR1 is MDHEN and CDR2 is SYDVKM. Trimming left V 3 bases short and J 4 bases short, with 7 bases between. Here the CDR3 reads CASSLGGYEQYF. In DNA, the CDR3 is TGTGCCAGCAGTTTGGGGGGATACGAGCAGTACTTC.

This sequence joins TRBV27 and TRBJ2-7; D is possibly TRBD1 (5 bases). The CDR3 spans 15 residues. Germline assignment: CDR1 MNHEY and CDR2 SMNVEV (reference sequence). Trimming cost V 2 bases and J 0 bases, with 11 bases left between them. The CDR3: CASSLGAHGSYEQYF. The CDR3 nucleotides read TGTGCCAGCAGTTTAGGGGCACACGGCTCCTACGAGCAGTACTTC.

This clone was detected a few times. The CDR3 here is CASSPSRTGEAFF. The CDR3 nucleotides read TGTGCCAGCTCACCATCGAGGACAGGAGAAGCTTTCTTT. This chain connects TRBV18 to TRBJ1-1, with 7 bases that match TRBD1. CDR3 length: 13 amino acids. CDR1 is KGHSH, CDR2 LQKENI, per germline. Trimming removed 2 bases from V and 8 bases from J; junction bases left unmatched: 5.

CDR3 bases: TGTGCCAGCTCACCATCGACAGTCCTCTCTGGAAACACCATATATTTT. Translating gives CASSPSTVLSGNTIYF. The rearrangement links TRBV18 to TRBJ1-3, with a tentative D call TRBD1 (5 bases). CDR3 length equals 16 residues. Germline V gene sequence: CDR1 KGHSH, CDR2 LQKENI. Trimming stripped 2 bases from V and 0 bases from J, with 11 bases between.